This record covers a single T cell receptor (beta chain). Its antigen target is currently unknown. No clone much larger than this one lies a single base away; base qualities are absent. These data are taken from a study of OX40 agonist ivuxolimab in advanced cancers. For the study in its entirety: Ivuxolimab, which targeted the costimulatory receptor OX40 (CD134), was an agonistic, fully human IgG2 monoclonal antibody. Of the approximately 53 patients in dose escalation, some 20 had hepatocellular carcinoma, approximately 15 had melanoma, 9 had renal cell carcinoma and 9 had head and neck cancer. Peripheral TCRbeta sequencing was intended to test whether TCR sequence diversity was altered and clonal T-cell expansion was caused by ivuxolimab. Patients were allowed to have had prior anti-PD-1, anti-PD-L1 or anti-CTLA-4 therapy, and 40% of the dose-escalation patients had previously received checkpoint inhibitors. A male proportion of 70% to 90% and a mean age of approximately 60 years, ranging from 23 to 79, were recorded for the dose-escalation cohort. Partial responses occurred in three dose-escalation patients: two with cutaneous melanoma and one with hepatocellular carcinoma. Intravenous ivuxolimab was administered to patients every 2 weeks at six dose levels: 0.01, 0.1, 0.3, 1.5, 3 and 10 mg/kg. The paper reports the monotherapy dose-escalation portion (N of about 51 patients) of the phase I ivuxolimab trial.

What the authors observed across the whole study: The antigen specificity of the peripheral T cells that underwent clonal expansion was not determined. At doses of 0.1 to 3.0 mg/kg, clonal expansion of both CD4+ and CD8+ T cells in blood was seen between baseline and week 6. In partial responders in the 0.1-3.0 mg/kg groups, normalized peripheral clonal expansion was found to be among the lowest, especially among CD8+ T cells. After ivuxolimab, expanded clones were on average more numerous among CD8+ T cells than among CD4+ T cells. Low levels of normalized T-cell clonal expansion were also seen in some patients who did not respond.

Genomic DNA was extracted from sorted cells for sequencing of the TCRbeta CDR3 region. The immunoSEQ Assay was used to sequence the TCRbeta CDR3 regions. Sourced from immuneACCESS, this table was stored by TCRdb with only in-frame sequences that have V and J called. A share of the clones is absent; for the studies checked, an unresolved V gene accounts for under half, and the remainder has no known explanation. This sample has some 57,000 clones in its table, and roughly 88% of those were observed once. Roughly 4.5% of the sample comes from the top ten. CDR1 and CDR2 were assigned from the germline V gene as SNHLY and FYNNEI. The V end loses 7 bases and the J end loses 4 bases, and a stretch of 9 bases separates them. The CDR3 contains 12 residues, cysteine and phenylalanine counted. Only CDR3 DNA remains: 36 bases, in frame from the first base. The trial excluded patients who had a history of autoimmune disease or who were on systemic immunosuppression. Peripheral blood for TCR sequencing was collected from all dose cohorts at baseline, on cycle 4 day 1, and on cycle 7 day 1. Samples came from an open-label, multicenter, first-in-human phase I dose-escalation trial of ivuxolimab. The trial enrolled adults with locally advanced or metastatic head and neck squamous cell, hepatocellular, melanoma or renal cell carcinoma. Before TCR sequencing, CD4+ T cells and CD8+ T cells from peripheral blood were sorted into separate populations.

The source is an adult with an advanced solid tumor such as melanoma, head and neck, liver or kidney cancer. The specimen was CD4+ or CD8+ T cells sorted from blood, collected in a trial of the OX40 agonist ivuxolimab. This sequence uses TRBV2 and TRBJ2-3, with no D gene named confidently. The nucleotide sequence is TGTGCCAGCAAAAACAGCGCAGATACGCAGTATTTT. Its translation reads: CASKNSADTQYF.